Shown below are 7 T cell receptor beta chains from a single sample sequenced in a study of a mutant IDH1 vaccine in newly diagnosed glioma. For these TCRs, the target antigens are not known. Profiled with immunoSEQ multiplex PCR; TCRdb holds only in-frame clones, not every one. The sample carries tens of thousands of clones, roughly 76% recorded once. Time point reported: week 35, safety follow-up. Every single dose of the vaccine, 300 ug of mutant IDH1 20-mer peptide, came with topical imiquimod. This material consisted of PBMCs, taken from a glioma patient whose treatment included an IDH1 peptide vaccine. These receptors were collected from a man aged 40-49 years with glioma.

The chain has TRBV4-1 and TRBJ2-2; possibly TRBD2 for D (5 bases). CDR1 is MGHRA and CDR2 is YSYEKL in the germline V gene. V lost 3 bases and J 7 bases, leaving 9 bases between the germline ends. The CDR3 is 13 residues long. The CDR3 here is CASSQRVLGELFF. Written as DNA, the CDR3 is TGCGCCAGCAGCCAGCGGGTGCTCGGGGAGCTGTTTTTT.

The V gene is TRBV19, the J gene TRBJ2-6; 11 positions match TRBD1. The V gene's germline CDR1 is LNHDA and CDR2 SQIVND (reference sequence). The V segment lost 7 bases and the J segment 12 bases; nucleotides outside the gene matches: 14. The CDR3 loop spans 16 amino acids. This chain's CDR3 is CASTGTGGRRWSVLTF. CDR3 nucleotides: TGTGCCAGTACTGGGACAGGGGGTCGTAGATGGAGCGTCCTGACTTTC.

This chain uses TRBV7-9 with TRBJ2-7; no firm D call. The V gene's germline CDR1 is SEHNR and CDR2 FQNEAQ (reference sequence). The CDR3 is 11 amino acids. Trimming pared 5 bases from V and 0 bases from J, leaving 2 bases between. CDR3 loop: CASSPSYEQYF. CDR3 bases: TGTGCCAGCAGCCCCTCCTACGAGCAGTACTTC. The complete variable domain, with remaining parts taken from reference TRBV7-9 and TRBJ2-7, reads DTGVSQNPRHKITKRGQNVTFRCDPISEHNRLYWYRQTLGQGPEFLTYFQNEAQLEKSRLLSDRFSAERPKGSFSTLEIQRTEQGDSAMYLCASSPSYEQYFGPGTRLTVT.

V and J are TRBV7-2 and TRBJ1-1; no definite D call. V was cut by 1 base and J by 5 bases, with 5 bases left in between. CDR3 length: 12 amino acids. Germline V lookup: CDR1 SGHTA, CDR2 FQGNSA. CDR3 in DNA: TGTGCCAGCAGCTTAGGGGAAACTGAAGCTTTCTTT. Amino acids: CASSLGETEAFF. Complete variable domain (other parts from reference TRBV7-2 and TRBJ1-1): GAGVSQSPSNKVTEKGKDVELRCDPISGHTALYWYRQSLGQGLEFLIYFQGNSAPDKSGLPSDRFSAERTGGSVSTLTIQRTQQEDSAVYLCASSLGETEAFFGQGTRLTVV.

This sequence joins TRBV19 and TRBJ2-5; D tentatively reads TRBD1 or TRBD2 (5 bases each). The germline V gene has CDR1 LNHDA and CDR2 SQIVND (reference sequence). This CDR3 spans 11 amino acids. V was pared by 10 bases and J by 5 bases, with 11 bases between. CDR3 amino acids: CATRWGETQYF. DNA of the CDR3: TGTGCCACCCGGTGGGGGGAGACCCAGTACTTC.

This clone was observed once. The chain joins TRBV28 to TRBJ1-5, with a weak D call TRBD1 (6 bases). Trimming removed 1 base at V and 0 bases at J, with 7 bases between. The CDR3 has 15 residues. Germline V lookup: CDR1 MDHEN, CDR2 SYDVKM. CDR3 sequence: CASSLFRGSNQPQHF. The DNA of the CDR3 is TGTGCCAGCAGTTTATTCAGGGGTAGCAATCAGCCCCAGCATTTT.

The chain carries TRBV28 and TRBJ2-7; D is uncertain. The V and J ends lost 2 bases and 3 bases respectively, with 8 bases between them. Germline assignment: CDR1 MDHEN and CDR2 SYDVKM. This CDR3 is built from 13 residues. The CDR3 sequence is CASSLGPDYEQYF. CDR3 nucleotides: TGTGCCAGCAGTTTAGGCCCCGACTACGAGCAGTACTTC.